These 16 T cell receptor beta chains were all obtained from the same sample, sequenced in a study of T-cell memory formation after mild COVID-19. TCRdb re-called the 5' RACE reads through MiXCR, storing one row per CDR3 protein. The repertoire has about 190,000 distinct CDR3 sequences, about 16% of them found once; the top ten carry 2.4%. Sequenced material: PBMCs or a T cell subset sorted from them (not recorded which). These TCRs come from an adult woman who had mild COVID-19 (a few samples of this study predate the infection). Cell type and time point are not known.

The CDR3 region has the DNA TGTGCCAGCAGCCCCCAGCTAGTGTCCTACAATGAGCAGTTCTTC. Translating gives CASSPQLVSYNEQFF. The chain joins TRBV11-2 to TRBJ2-1; no clear D. CDR3 length equals 15 residues. Trimming removed 5 bases from V and 1 base from J, with 12 bases in between. The V gene's germline CDR1 is SGHAT and CDR2 FQNNGV.

The chain uses TRBV2 and TRBJ1-1; no reliable D call. The CDR3 is made up of 11 amino acids. CDR1 is SNHLY, CDR2 FYNNEI, per germline. V lost 2 bases and J lost 7, with 5 bases in between. The CDR3 region has the DNA TGTGCCAGCAGTGAAACATTTGAAGCTTTCTTT. This sequence encodes CASSETFEAFF.

A few counts support this clonotype. V is TRBV5-1 and J is TRBJ2-1; D might be TRBD1 (5 bases). The V end lost 0 bases, the J end lost 6 bases, and 19 bases lay between the germline ends. The germline CDR1 and CDR2 sequences are SGHRS and YFSETQ. CDR3 length equals 17 residues. In DNA, the CDR3 is TGCGCCAGCAGCTTGGACGTGACAGACCCTACTCTCAATGAGCAGTTCTTC. It codes for CASSLDVTDPTLNEQFF. Variable domain in full (rest from reference TRBV5-1 and TRBJ2-1): KAGVTQTPRYLIKTRGQQVTLSCSPISGHRSVSWYQQTPGQGLQFLFEYFSETQRNKGNFPGRFSGRQFSNSRSEMNVSTLELGDSALYLCASSLDVTDPTLNEQFFGPGTRLTVL.

CDR3 amino acids: CASSGSYTGELFF. CDR3 DNA sequence: TGTGCCAGCAGTGGGTCCTACACCGGGGAGCTGTTTTTT. The chain links TRBV2 to TRBJ2-2; D remains ambiguous. V was clipped by 4 bases and J by 3 bases, with 6 bases between them. The CDR3 extends over 13 amino acids. Germline CDR1 and CDR2: SNHLY and FYNNEI.

This clonotype was counted at least ten times. The rearrangement uses TRBV5-6 and TRBJ2-5, with D perhaps TRBD2 (6 bases). V gave up 4 bases and J gave up 3 bases, with 16 bases separating them. CDR3 length: 15 residues. Germline V lookup: CDR1 SGHDT, CDR2 YYEEEE. The CDR3, as DNA: TGTGCCAGCAGCACCCGTCTGGGCGGGAAAGAGACCCAGTACTTC. It yields the protein CASSTRLGGKETQYF.

The table lists this clonotype with a few counts. The chain joins TRBV12-3 or TRBV12-4 to TRBJ2-1; TRBD2 agrees at 8 bases. After removal of 5 bases from V and 6 bases from J, the junction contained 9 bases not matched to a gene. The CDR3 contains 15 residues. CDR3 in amino acids: CASSPLRGVGNEQFF. The CDR3 DNA reads as TGTGCCAGCAGTCCCTTGCGGGGGGTCGGCAATGAGCAGTTCTTC.

This clonotype showed up just a few times. The V gene is TRBV18, the J gene TRBJ1-2; 7 bases match TRBD1. In germline, CDR1 is KGHSH, CDR2 LQKENI. The CDR3 is made up of 14 amino acids. V shed 3 bases, J shed 2 bases, and the junction held 3 bases outside the gene matches. The CDR3 sequence: CASSPEQGNYGYTF. In nucleotides, the CDR3 is TGTGCCAGCTCACCCGAACAGGGGAACTATGGCTACACCTTC.

This clonotype has just a few counts. V usage is TRBV3-1 and J usage is TRBJ1-4; D gene uncertain. The V end was cut by 10 bases, the J end by 0 bases, with 9 bases between. CDR1 and CDR2 from the germline V gene are LGHDT and YNNKEL (reference sequence). This CDR3 is 13 amino acids long. CDR3 protein: CATSGPTNEKLFF. Written as DNA, the CDR3 is TGTGCCACCTCCGGGCCAACTAATGAAAAACTGTTTTTT.

The CDR3 bases are TGTGCCAGCTGGACAGGGGCACACACTGAAGCTTTCTTT. It specifies CASWTGAHTEAFF. The rearrangement uses TRBV6-5 and TRBJ1-1, with 9 bases that match TRBD1. The CDR3 covers 13 residues. V lost 8 bases to trimming and J lost 3 bases; unmatched junction nucleotides: 4. Germline-derived CDR1 and CDR2 are MNHEY and SVGAGI.

This clonotype came up a few times. The chain joins TRBV12-3 or TRBV12-4 to TRBJ2-2; D is undetermined. Trimming left V 7 bases short and J 3 bases short, with 9 bases between. The CDR3 is 13 amino acids. The CDR3 reads CASTMVHTGELFF. In DNA, the CDR3 is TGTGCCAGCACCATGGTCCACACCGGGGAGCTGTTTTTT.

The chain couples TRBV6-1 to TRBJ1-1; D is unclear. The CDR3 runs to 12 residues. CDR1 MNHNS and CDR2 SASEGT come from the germline V gene. V was trimmed by 6 bases and J by 3 bases, leaving 8 bases between them. The CDR3 sequence: CASRWAHTEAFF. For the CDR3, the DNA is TGTGCCAGCAGGTGGGCCCACACTGAAGCTTTCTTT.

This clonotype showed up just a few times. This CDR3 is CASSLELVVRETQYF. The CDR3 bases are TGTGCCAGCAGCCTAGAGCTGGTGGTCCGGGAGACCCAGTACTTC. The chain is built from TRBV7-9 and TRBJ2-5; D remains unclear. Germline V gene lookup returns CDR1 SEHNR and CDR2 FQNEAQ (reference sequence). V shed 5 bases and J shed 5 bases, with 18 bases lying between them. This CDR3 is 15 amino acids long.

The V gene is TRBV19, the J gene TRBJ2-4; D unclear. The CDR3 spans 14 residues. The germline V and J ends were trimmed by 6 bases and 8 bases, with 17 bases remaining between them. The germline V gene has CDR1 LNHDA and CDR2 SQIVND (reference sequence). This CDR3 is CASSAQYSMDIQYF. The CDR3 coding sequence is TGTGCCAGTAGCGCCCAGTACAGCATGGACATTCAGTACTTC.

The chain joins TRBV4-2 to TRBJ2-1; 13 bases are shared with TRBD2. The ends lost 3 bases at V and 7 bases at J; junction bases unmatched: 3. CDR1 and CDR2 (germline): LGHNA, YNFKEQ. The CDR3 spans 15 residues. CDR3 region: CASSQGTSGENEQFF. The CDR3 bases are TGTGCCAGCAGCCAGGGGACTAGCGGGGAGAATGAGCAGTTCTTC.

V is TRBV5-1 and J is TRBJ2-1; 7 bases align to TRBD2. The CDR3 is 16 amino acids. Germline CDR1 is SGHRS and CDR2 is YFSETQ. With 4 bases clipped from V and 3 bases from J, the junction kept 10 bases outside the gene matches. The CDR3 DNA follows: TGCGCCAGCAGCCGGGATGGGGGGGTTTACTACAATGAGCAGTTCTTC. As protein: CASSRDGGVYYNEQFF.

This clonotype was seen a handful of times. The V and J genes are TRBV18 and TRBJ2-7, with D tentatively TRBD1 (6 bases). The germline V and J ends were trimmed by 2 bases and 0 bases, with 8 bases remaining between them. Germline-derived CDR1 and CDR2 are KGHSH and LQKENI. This CDR3 comprises 14 residues. CDR3 coding DNA: TGTGCCAGCTCACCAGGACAGAACTCCTACGAGCAGTACTTC. Translating gives CASSPGQNSYEQYF.